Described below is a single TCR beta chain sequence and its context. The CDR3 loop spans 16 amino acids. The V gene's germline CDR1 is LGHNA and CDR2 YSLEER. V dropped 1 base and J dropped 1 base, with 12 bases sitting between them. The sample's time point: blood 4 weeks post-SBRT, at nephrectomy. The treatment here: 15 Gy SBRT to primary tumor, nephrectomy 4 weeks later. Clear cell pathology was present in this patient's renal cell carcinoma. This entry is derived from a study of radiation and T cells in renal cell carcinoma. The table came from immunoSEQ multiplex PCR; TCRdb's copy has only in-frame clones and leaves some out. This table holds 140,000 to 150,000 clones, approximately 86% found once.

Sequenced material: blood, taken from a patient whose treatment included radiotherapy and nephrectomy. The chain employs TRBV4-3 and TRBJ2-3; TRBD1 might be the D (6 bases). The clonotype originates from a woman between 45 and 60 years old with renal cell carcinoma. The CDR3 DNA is TGCGCCAGCAGCCAAGGGACAGAATTGCGCACAGATACGCAGTATTTT. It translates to CASSQGTELRTDTQYF.